One and the same sample provided the 22 T cell receptor beta chains below, sequenced in a study of T-cell reconstitution after alpha-beta-depleted transplantation in children. Researchers prepared the TCRbeta library using unique molecular identifiers, the study reports. Each CDR3 protein gets one entry after TCRdb re-called the PCR reads with MiXCR. Among hundreds of thousands of distinct CDR3 sequences listed, 16% were seen once. Sequencing was performed on PBMCs from the stem cell graft donor, taken from the stem cell graft. The receptor set was obtained from a human donor who donated a stem cell graft to a child with acute myeloid leukemia.

Ten or more counts support this clonotype. The chain carries TRBV12-3 or TRBV12-4 and TRBJ2-3; TRBD2 matches 8 bases. The CDR3 covers 14 residues. The junction had 9 bases not matched to a gene; V was cut back by 7 bases and J by 6 bases. CDR3 in amino acids: CASKPGLVSDTQYF. CDR3 sequence (DNA): TGTGCCAGCAAGCCGGGACTAGTTTCTGATACGCAGTATTTT.

This clonotype was recorded a few times. The V and J genes are TRBV7-9 and TRBJ1-5, with TRBD1 matching over 8 bases. The CDR3 sequence is 15 residues long. J lost 6 bases, V lost 1 base, and 5 bases had no gene match. The V gene's germline CDR1 is SEHNR and CDR2 FQNEAQ (reference sequence). CDR3 amino acids: CASSLGTGIRQPQHF. For the CDR3, the DNA is TGTGCCAGCAGCTTAGGGACAGGGATCCGTCAGCCCCAGCATTTT.

The rearrangement joins TRBV28 to TRBJ1-4; D remains unclear. The length of the CDR3 is 14 residues. Trimming stripped 3 bases from V and 8 bases from J, with 13 bases between. Germline lookup yields CDR1 MDHEN and CDR2 SYDVKM. DNA for the CDR3: TGTGCCAGCAGTTTGAGGTTAGGACCCGAAAAACTGTTTTTT. Protein product: CASSLRLGPEKLFF.

The sample holds a few counts of this clonotype. V gene TRBV10-2 combines with J gene TRBJ1-3; no definite D call. Germline V gene data show CDR1 as WSHSY and CDR2 as SAAADI. The CDR3 spans 13 residues. V lost 6 bases, J lost 0 bases, and 6 bases lay in between. CDR3 sequence: CASRPSSGNTIYF. DNA for the CDR3: TGCGCCAGCAGACCCTCCTCTGGAAACACCATATATTTT.

This clonotype occurred many times. V usage is TRBV20-1 and J usage is TRBJ2-3; either TRBD1 or TRBD2 may supply D (5 bases each). From germline, CDR1 is DFQATT and CDR2 SNEGSKA (reference sequence). This CDR3 is built from 11 residues. V was cut by 4 bases and J by 6 bases, with 8 bases left in between. CDR3 amino acids: CSAIGADTQYF. CDR3 sequence (DNA): TGCAGTGCTATCGGGGCTGATACGCAGTATTTT.

This clonotype was counted many times. This chain uses TRBV7-2 with TRBJ2-1; 11 bases match TRBD1. Germline assignment: CDR1 SGHTA and CDR2 FQGNSA. J lost 7 bases, V lost 4 bases, and 6 bases had no gene match. CDR3 length: 15 amino acids. CDR3: CASSYEDRGLNEQFF. CDR3 bases: TGTGCCAGCAGCTACGAGGACAGGGGGCTGAATGAGCAGTTCTTC.

This clonotype occurred a few times. The J gene is TRBJ2-3, the V gene TRBV4-3; unclear D gene. Germline V gene sequence: CDR1 LGHNA, CDR2 YSLEER. The CDR3 extends over 13 amino acids. Trimming pared 0 bases from V and 4 bases from J, leaving 5 bases between. CDR3 DNA: TGCGCCAGCAGCCAAGATTTGGCAGATACGCAGTATTTT. It yields the protein CASSQDLADTQYF.

This clonotype appeared a few times. The chain has TRBV10-3 and TRBJ1-1; the D is unclear. V dropped 1 base and J dropped 1 base, with 7 bases sitting between them. Germline V lookup: CDR1 ENHRY, CDR2 SYGVKD. This CDR3 spans 14 amino acids. CDR3 loop: CAISEFAGNTEAFF. CDR3 DNA: TGTGCCATCAGTGAGTTCGCAGGGAACACTGAAGCTTTCTTT.

This clonotype turned up a few times. The genes are TRBV10-3 and TRBJ2-7; the match to TRBD1 covers 8 bases. Germline V gene data show CDR1 as ENHRY and CDR2 as SYGVKD. J gave up 4 bases and V 6 bases, and 5 bases lay outside the gene matches. The CDR3 has 13 residues. The CDR3, as DNA: TGTGCCATCAGGATGGACAGGGAGTACGAGCAGTACTTC. The encoded protein is CAIRMDREYEQYF.

This clonotype was seen at least ten times. The chain uses TRBV29-1 and TRBJ1-2; D gene ambiguous. Germline values: CDR1 SQVTM, CDR2 ANQGSEA. Trimming cost V 0 bases and J 5 bases, with 13 bases left between them. This CDR3 is 14 amino acids long. CDR3 DNA sequence: TGCAGCGTTGAAGATCCGGGTTCTCCGTATGGCTACACCTTC. Its protein product is CSVEDPGSPYGYTF.

This clonotype has more than one count but fewer than ten. This chain uses TRBV7-9 with TRBJ1-3, with no clear D. Germline CDR1 reads SEHNR; CDR2 reads FQNEAQ (reference sequence). Trimming removed 5 bases from V and 5 bases from J, with 4 bases in between. The CDR3 has 11 amino acids. The CDR3 DNA reads as TGTGCCAGCAGCCCCAGAAACACCATATATTTT. Amino acid sequence: CASSPRNTIYF.

CDR3 DNA: TGTGCCACCAGGACAGAGAACACTGAAGCTTTCTTT. This encodes CATRTENTEAFF. The rearrangement links TRBV12-3 or TRBV12-4 to TRBJ1-1; maybe TRBD1 (6 bases). The CDR3 consists of 12 residues. Trimming removed 10 bases from V and 1 base from J, with 10 bases in between.

Note on this clonotype: A much larger clone differs by one base, so this may be a read error. The rearrangement links TRBV7-9 to TRBJ2-5; tentatively, D is TRBD2 (6 bases). V shed 7 bases and J shed 3 bases, with 12 bases lying between them. Germline CDR1 reads SEHNR; CDR2 reads FQNEAQ (reference sequence). This CDR3 region has 13 residues. The CDR3 region is CASTFGGEETQYF. Written as DNA, the CDR3 is TGTGCCAGCACTTTCGGCGGGGAAGAGACCCAGTACTTC.

This clonotype was detected many times. The rearrangement links TRBV12-3 or TRBV12-4 to TRBJ2-6; unclear D gene. This CDR3 spans 14 amino acids. The germline V and J ends were trimmed by 4 bases and 2 bases, with 6 bases remaining between them. Here the CDR3 reads CASSSDAGANVLTF. The CDR3 bases are TGTGCCAGCAGTTCCGACGCTGGGGCCAACGTCCTGACTTTC.

This clonotype was detected a few times. The rearrangement links TRBV10-3 to TRBJ2-2; perhaps D is TRBD1 or TRBD2 (5 bases each). Germline assignment: CDR1 ENHRY and CDR2 SYGVKD. The CDR3 totals 15 residues. V lost 6 bases and J lost 4, with 15 bases in between. The CDR3 bases are TGTGCCATCAGAGACGGGACCCAGGGCACCGGGGAGCTGTTTTTT. Amino acid sequence: CAIRDGTQGTGELFF.

This clonotype appeared a few times. The chain combines TRBV5-4 with TRBJ2-1, with TRBD2 matching 9 bases. Per the germline V gene, CDR1 is SGHNT and CDR2 is YYREEE (reference sequence). The CDR3 consists of 18 residues. Losses at the gene ends were 3 bases for V and 3 bases for J; bases not matched to a gene: 13. The CDR3 region is CASSSSGSSGGLYNEQFF. In nucleotides, the CDR3 is TGTGCCAGCAGCTCCTCAGGGAGTAGCGGGGGTCTCTACAATGAGCAGTTCTTC.

This clonotype was picked up many times. The chain joins TRBV9 to TRBJ2-1; 9 nucleotides line up with TRBD1. V was clipped by 3 bases and J by 5 bases; unmatched bases: 3. The CDR3 contains 14 residues. From germline, CDR1 is SGDLS and CDR2 YYNGEE. DNA for the CDR3: TGTGCCAGCAGCGGTGGGACAGGGAACAATGAGCAGTTCTTC. It encodes CASSGGTGNNEQFF.

The V and J genes are TRBV25-1 and TRBJ2-6, with D maybe TRBD1 (5 bases). The germline V gene has CDR1 MGHDK and CDR2 SYGVNS. The CDR3 is 14 amino acids. With 4 bases removed from V and 4 bases from J, the gap between germline ends came to 8 bases. The CDR3 region has the DNA TGTGCCAGCAGTGCAGGGTTAGGGGCCAACGTCCTGACTTTC. Translation gives CASSAGLGANVLTF.

The V gene is TRBV6-5, the J gene TRBJ2-1, with a weak D call TRBD1 (5 bases). The ends were cut back, 4 bases at V and 4 bases at J, with 11 bases in the middle. The CDR3 length is 14 residues. CDR1 MNHEY and CDR2 SVGAGI come from the germline V gene. The CDR3 DNA sequence: TGTGCCAGCAGTTCCCCAGGGAATTACAATGAGCAGTTCTTC. As protein: CASSSPGNYNEQFF.

The sample holds many counts of this clonotype. The chain uses TRBV5-1 and TRBJ2-1, with no clear D. Trimming took 5 bases from V and 2 from J, leaving 2 bases between them. The germline V gene has CDR1 SGHRS and CDR2 YFSETQ. This CDR3 is 11 amino acids long. For the CDR3, the DNA is TGCGCCAGCAGGGCCTACAATGAGCAGTTCTTC. Translation: CASRAYNEQFF.

This clonotype has a count of ten or more. This chain joins TRBV4-2 and TRBJ1-6, with no clear D. Trimming removed 8 bases from V and 8 bases from J, with 10 bases in between. There are 12 residues in the CDR3. CDR1 and CDR2 from the germline V gene are LGHNA and YNFKEQ. The CDR3 region has the DNA TGTGCCAGCGGGATGTCGGATTCACCCCTCCACTTT. Translated, it gives CASGMSDSPLHF.

The chain couples TRBV29-1 to TRBJ1-2; no definite D call. CDR1 SQVTM and CDR2 ANQGSEA come from the germline V gene. V was pared by 3 bases and J by 5 bases, with 13 bases between. The CDR3 totals 13 residues. CDR3 amino acids: CSVESGLGYGYTF. The CDR3 bases are TGCAGCGTTGAGTCGGGTTTAGGGTATGGCTACACCTTC.